This T cell receptor beta chain was sequenced for a study of T-cell memory formation after mild COVID-19. One entry per CDR3 protein, called by TCRdb with MiXCR from the 5' RACE reads. The table shows around 80,000 distinct CDR3 sequences, with approximately 15% occurring only once. In its sample, this clonotype was seen many times. Germline V gene lookup returns CDR1 SQVTM and CDR2 ANQGSEA. V was cut by 4 bases and J by 2 bases, with 19 bases left in between. The CDR3 extends over 16 amino acids. The sequenced sample consisted of PBMCs or a T cell subset sorted from them (not recorded which). This clonotype was obtained from an adult woman who had mild COVID-19 (a few samples of this study predate the infection). Cell type and time point are not known. This chain uses TRBV29-1 with TRBJ2-3, with a possible D match to TRBD2 (7 bases). The CDR3 region is CSVVGGQILATDTQYF. The DNA of the CDR3 is TGCAGCGTTGTGGGGGGGCAGATTCTAGCCACAGATACGCAGTATTTT.